A single T cell receptor (beta chain) is shown here with its context. The sample originates from a study of T cell repertoires in cytomegalovirus infection. One entry per CDR3 protein results from TCRdb running MiXCR on the reads. Counted here are approximately 630,000 distinct CDR3 sequences, roughly 26% occurring once; the ten biggest clones make up roughly 8%. The CDR3 is made up of 14 amino acids. Between the trimmed V and J ends, which lost 7 bases and 2 bases, there was a span of 14 bases. Germline assignment: CDR1 SQVTM and CDR2 ANQGSEA. This rearrangement joins TRBV29-1 to TRBJ2-2; a possible D gene is TRBD1 (6 bases). This clonotype originated in a human donor in good health (CMV status not recorded). Some clones in this sample may be carry-over from other donors' samples. Sequencing was done on a sample of CD8+ T cells from PBMCs. Written as DNA, the CDR3 is TGCAGCGCACAACTAGGGGGAAACACCGGGGAGCTGTTTTTT. Translated: CSAQLGGNTGELFF.